The clone carrying this TCR beta chain was detected once. Per the original data handling: Nucleated cell counts were estimated from reference gene primer amplification. Here immunoSEQ multiplex PCR was the method, and the copy in TCRdb shows in-frame clones only, minus some. V and J calls and clone size follow that table, whereas D and trimming were derived from the DNA. The table has hundreds of thousands of clones, 88% seen once. This entry is derived from a study of blood T cell repertoires in COVID-19. The overall study: COVID-19 samples collected from the United States, Italy and Spain covered acute and convalescent phases. In each case, the material was cDNA or gDNA derived from T cells, B-cell-depleted T cells, or PBMCs.

CDR3 length: 13 amino acids. In germline, CDR1 is SGHTA, CDR2 FQGTGA. V dropped 4 bases and J dropped 7; count of bases not matched to a gene: 3. During active infection, Seattle patients enrolled and were then monitored through disease. The chain has TRBV7-3 and TRBJ2-2; 7 bases map to TRBD1. Sequencing was performed on peripheral blood. The receptor's source is a woman aged 25-40 years with COVID-19, enrolled during active disease. The CDR3 reads CASSSTGVGELFF. The CDR3 DNA reads TGTGCCAGCAGCTCAACAGGGGTCGGGGAGCTGTTTTTT.